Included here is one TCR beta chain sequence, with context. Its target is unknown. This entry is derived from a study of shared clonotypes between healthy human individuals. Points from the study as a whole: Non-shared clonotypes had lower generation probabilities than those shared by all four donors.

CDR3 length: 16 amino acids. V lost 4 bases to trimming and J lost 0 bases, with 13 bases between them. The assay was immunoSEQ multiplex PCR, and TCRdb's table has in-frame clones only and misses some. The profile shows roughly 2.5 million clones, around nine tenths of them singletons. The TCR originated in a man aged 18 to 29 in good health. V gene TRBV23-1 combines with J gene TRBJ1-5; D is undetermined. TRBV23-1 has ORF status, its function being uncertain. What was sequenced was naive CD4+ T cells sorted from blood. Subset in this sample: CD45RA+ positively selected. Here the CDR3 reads CASSPCSRYSNQPQHF. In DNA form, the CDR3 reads TGCGCCAGCAGTCCATGCAGCAGGTATAGCAATCAGCCCCAGCATTTT.